A single sample is the source of the 8 T cell receptor beta chains below, sequenced in a study of T cells in Graves' hyperthyroidism and ophthalmopathy. RNA transcripts served as the template for amplifying TCR beta CDR3 regions. In the first-round RT-PCR of the TCR CDR3, the HTBI primer set was used. From the multiplex PCR reads, TCRdb called clonotypes with MiXCR, one entry per CDR3 protein. The sample has hundreds of thousands of distinct CDR3 sequences, less than 15% seen once. Specimen: blood. The receptor set was obtained from a woman between 18 and 30 years old with Graves' hyperthyroidism.

At least ten counts were recorded for this clonotype. The rearrangement links TRBV20-1 to TRBJ2-7; the match to TRBD2 covers 8 bases. This CDR3 region has 14 residues. Germline V gene lookup returns CDR1 DFQATT and CDR2 SNEGSKA (reference sequence). V shed 8 bases, J shed 4 bases, and the junction held 13 bases outside the gene matches. In DNA, the CDR3 is TGCAGTCTTACCCTTGGCGGGAGGCAGTACGAGCAGTACTTC. Protein: CSLTLGGRQYEQYF.

This clonotype was seen repeatedly, ten times or more. The chain is built from TRBV20-1 and TRBJ2-1, with D possibly matching TRBD1 (5 bases). Trimming shortened V by 7 bases and J by 3 bases, and 16 bases separated the two germline ends. Germline CDR1 and CDR2: DFQATT and SNEGSKA (reference sequence). The CDR3 covers 14 residues. In nucleotides, the CDR3 is TGCAGTGGAACAGGCGGAGCATACTACAATGAGCAGTTCTTC. Its protein product is CSGTGGAYYNEQFF.

The table lists this clonotype with a few counts. The chain carries TRBV7-9 and TRBJ2-2, with D unclear. CDR3 length: 13 amino acids. Germline CDR1 reads SEHNR; CDR2 reads FQNEAQ (reference sequence). V was cut by 3 bases and J by 7 bases, with 9 bases left in between. This CDR3 is CASSFWDNGELFF. The CDR3 bases are TGTGCCAGCAGCTTTTGGGATAACGGGGAGCTGTTTTTT.

This clonotype was found a few times. The chain has TRBV24-1 and TRBJ2-3; 8 bases map to TRBD2. The CDR3 is 18 residues long. With 6 bases clipped from V and 2 bases from J, the junction kept 15 bases outside the gene matches. Per the germline V gene, CDR1 is KGHDR and CDR2 is SFDVKD. The CDR3 DNA sequence: TGTGCCACCAGTCCCTTCCCGGGAGGGGGAGGGCCCACAGATACGCAGTATTTT. Its protein product is CATSPFPGGGGPTDTQYF.

The table lists this clonotype with many counts. This sequence joins TRBV10-1 and TRBJ2-7; 9 bases map to TRBD2. The CDR3 is made up of 15 amino acids. J gave up 3 bases and V 2 bases, and 5 bases lay outside the gene matches. Germline V lookup: CDR1 WNHNN, CDR2 SYGVQD (reference sequence). The chain's CDR3 is CASSEGSGRNYEQYF. CDR3 nucleotide sequence: TGCGCCAGCAGTGAGGGGAGCGGGAGGAACTACGAGCAGTACTTC.

The genes are TRBV7-9 and TRBJ1-2, with TRBD1 matching over 10 bases. The germline gives CDR1 SEHNR, CDR2 FQNEAQ (reference sequence). The J segment lost 4 bases and the V segment lost 10 bases, leaving 6 bases of the junction unmatched. The CDR3 totals 13 residues. CDR3 nucleotide sequence: TGTGCCATGGGGGGACAGGGGATCTATGGCTACACCTTC. Translating gives CAMGGQGIYGYTF.

This clonotype has a count of ten or more. The CDR3 DNA follows: TGTGCCAGCAGTGGATGGGGGGACGAGCAGTACTTC. Its translation: CASSGWGDEQYF. This chain links TRBV2 with TRBJ2-7; D is perhaps TRBD2 (6 bases). The CDR3 is 12 amino acids. Per germline, CDR1 SNHLY and CDR2 FYNNEI. The V and J ends lost 4 bases and 5 bases respectively, with 9 bases between them. Supplemented by reference TRBV2 and TRBJ2-7, the full variable domain reads EPEVTQTPSHQVTQMGQEVILRCVPISNHLYFYWYRQILGQKVEFLVSFYNNEISEKSEIFDDQFSVERPDGSNFTLKIRSTKLEDSAMYFCASSGWGDEQYFGPGTRLTVT.

This clonotype came up once. This chain links TRBV29-1 with TRBJ1-4; D gene ambiguous. CDR1 and CDR2 from the germline V gene are SQVTM and ANQGSEA. The CDR3 is 12 amino acids. V was shortened by 4 bases and J by 5 bases, with 8 bases between the two germline ends. CDR3 coding DNA: TGCAGCGTTGTAACAGCGAATGAAAAACTGTTTTTT. Encoded protein: CSVVTANEKLFF.